Listed below are T cell receptor beta chains from one sample, sequenced in a study of T cell responses to AZD1222 COVID-19 vaccine. The repertoire was sequenced with immunoSEQ multiplex PCR; TCRdb's copy has only in-frame clones and lacks some. The table shows more than 100,000 clones, with almost 85% occurring only once. This material consisted of peripheral blood, taken 28 days after the second dose of the MenACWY control vaccine. The receptors stem from an adult who received the MenACWY meningococcal vaccine as a control. Both conserved end residues are trimmed from each CDR3. Each record gives: CDR3 protein, J gene, clone size, V gene. Clone size appears in some rows only: once, few, many, or a class for an expanded clone.

ASSGPYRGNTIY	TRBJ1-3	.	TRBV2
ASQLSRGPFTEAF	TRBJ1-1	.	TRBV18
ASSEEGGRTDTQY	TRBJ2-3	.	TRBV10-1
ASSQEGEHQPQH	TRBJ1-5	.	TRBV4-1
ASSDPGQGYYGYT	TRBJ1-2	few	TRBV10-1
ASSSGVGGRNTEAF	TRBJ1-1	.	TRBV5-4
ASSQQGGGSGANVLT	TRBJ2-6	few	TRBV6-6
ASRRTGWDTEAF	TRBJ1-1	.	TRBV5-1
ASRRGFRNQPQH	TRBJ1-5	once	TRBV11-2
ASSQAGTSLNEQF	TRBJ2-1	once	TRBV4-1
ASSLVASWETQY	TRBJ2-5	.	TRBV7-9
AWSVRSRGRGLEQY	TRBJ2-7	.	TRBV30
AWSVGTPYGYT	TRBJ1-2	.	TRBV30
ASSYLEPGANGYT	TRBJ1-2	.	TRBV5-1
ASGLVPDGLAGLDEQF	TRBJ2-1	.	TRBV12-5
ASSSLNPTGTRRSGANVLT	TRBJ2-6	.	TRBV7-6
ASRSSGTPTQY	TRBJ2-5	.	TRBV7-2
ASSVEASGGFSYNEQF	TRBJ2-1	.	TRBV9
ASSYGGRGTYGYT	TRBJ1-2	.	TRBV6-6
ASSIVKGGNSPLH	TRBJ1-6	medium-sized	TRBV19
ASSLNQGRSPLH	TRBJ1-6	.	TRBV5-1
ASTQRGTPLHEQY	TRBJ2-7	.	TRBV7-6
ASSLGLKDYGYT	TRBJ1-2	few	TRBV28
ASSYSGRYQPQH	TRBJ1-5	.	TRBV6-5
ASIATTGEKLF	TRBJ1-4	.	TRBV19
ASSQVLGHPHSGNTIY	TRBJ1-3	.	TRBV3-1/TRBV3-2
ASSYRGQTHYGYT	TRBJ1-2	few	TRBV6-5
SASGVIDAEAF	TRBJ1-1	.	TRBV20-1
ASLSGGARNEQF	TRBJ2-1	.	TRBV28
ASSVVIGGAPGELF	TRBJ2-2	.	TRBV9
AIRGTGSNEQF	TRBJ2-1	.	TRBV10-3
ASSLRRENEKLF	TRBJ1-4	.	TRBV7-9
ASVQSARSGANVLT	TRBJ2-6	once	TRBV2
ASREPNTDTQY	TRBJ2-3	.	TRBV28
ASMAGSYQPQH	TRBJ1-5	.	TRBV2
ASSESGQDTGELF	TRBJ2-2	.	TRBV2
ASSLTDSKGYT	TRBJ1-2	.	TRBV5-6
ASRPGNTQY	TRBJ2-3	.	TRBV12-2
ASSLGARGADVLT	TRBJ2-6	once	TRBV11-2
ATSAQKQGRAEAF	TRBJ1-1	.	TRBV15
ASSSPRGKNYGYT	TRBJ1-2	few	TRBV5-6
ASSTSGGQGTQY	TRBJ2-5	.	TRBV2
ASSLREPGQGGETQY	TRBJ2-5	once	TRBV7-8